This T cell receptor beta chain was captured in a study of cytomegalovirus exposure and HLA in healthy donors. Study as a whole: A previous analysis identified approximately 120 million unique TCR beta sequences derived from 180 million or so T cells. General study points: Whilst most TCR sequences proved rare, a subset of public TCRs occurred across many donors. The analysis excluded some indistinguishable V segments, including TRBV6-2 and TRBV6-3.

The PCR had 60 Vbeta and 13 Jbeta primers. Method: immunoSEQ multiplex PCR; TCRdb's copy keeps in-frame clones and lacks some. This sample yields 200,000 or so clones, of which around 75% are seen a single time; roughly 6% belongs to the top ten. The V end lost 11 bases, the J end lost 5 bases, and 15 bases lay between the germline ends. The CDR3 sequence is 12 residues long. CDR1 and CDR2 (germline): MNHNS, SASEGT. Regarding this clone: Its antigen is not identified.

This TCR derives from a woman in her 30s in good health and CMV-seropositive. Sequencing used PBMCs. V and J are TRBV6-1 and TRBJ1-2; D not certain. The CDR3 DNA reads as TGTGCCGGAACGTCGACATCTTATGGCTACACCTTC. This encodes CAGTSTSYGYTF.